This TCR beta chain was recorded in a study of T cell responses to AZD1222 COVID-19 vaccine. General study results and limits: Spike-wide coverage was observed for vaccine-associated CD4 TCRs, with dominant responses at 160-218 and 743-854. Clonal diversity was possibly underestimated, and white British individuals and females predominated among donors.

Comment on this clone: Its antigen is as yet unknown. The identical CDR3 is also encoded by other nucleotide sequences in the sample.

The table came from immunoSEQ multiplex PCR; TCRdb's copy has only in-frame clones and leaves some out. The repertoire has over 120,000 clones, about 92% of them found once; the top ten carry about 2.1%. The V gene's germline CDR1 is LGHDT and CDR2 YNNKEL (reference sequence). CDR3 length: 12 residues. V lost 1 base to trimming and J lost 4 bases, with 5 bases between them. The chain recombines TRBV3-1 (or the pseudogene TRBV3-2) with TRBJ2-7, with D unclear. The receptor's source is an adult in good health. The sequencing here drew on peripheral blood, taken on day 0 of AZD1222 vaccination. CDR3 DNA sequence: TGTGCCAGCAGCCAAGGAGGATACGAGCAGTACTTC. Its translation: CASSQGGYEQYF.